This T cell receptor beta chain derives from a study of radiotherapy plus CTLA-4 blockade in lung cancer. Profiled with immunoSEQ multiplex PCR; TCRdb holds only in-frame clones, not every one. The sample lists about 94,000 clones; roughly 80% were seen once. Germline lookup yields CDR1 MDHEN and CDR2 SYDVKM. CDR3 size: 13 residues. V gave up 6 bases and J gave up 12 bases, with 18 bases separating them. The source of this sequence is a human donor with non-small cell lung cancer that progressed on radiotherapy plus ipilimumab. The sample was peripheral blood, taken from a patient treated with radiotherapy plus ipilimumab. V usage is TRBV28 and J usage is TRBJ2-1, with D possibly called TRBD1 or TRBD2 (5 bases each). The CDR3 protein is CASRPGTARVQFF. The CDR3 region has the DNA TGTGCCAGCAGACCCGGGACCGCTAGAGTGCAGTTCTTC.